This T cell receptor (beta chain) derives from a study of Ad26.COV2.S vaccination and SARS-CoV-2 variants. The CDR3 contains 16 residues. The germline V gene encodes CDR1 MDHEN and CDR2 SYDVKM. Trimming shortened V by 6 bases and J by 3 bases, and 18 bases separated the two germline ends. A word on this clone: Its target is unknown.

Study conclusions and caveats: Vaccine recipients and placebo recipients showed similar non-spike TCR breadth. TCR breadth and depth estimates may have understated total T cell responses. Spike-specific TCR breadth ran higher among vaccine recipients than placebo recipients. After vaccination, substantial breadth of spike-specific CD8+ and CD4+ responses was reported.

The data were produced by immunoSEQ multiplex PCR, yet TCRdb's version contains in-frame clones alone and is incomplete. The sample yields under 150,000 clones, approximately 90% seen once. The TCR sequence derives from a human donor who had recovered from COVID-19. The chain has TRBV28 and TRBJ1-5, with D unresolved. The sample in question was peripheral blood, obtained after recovery from COVID-19. CDR3 nucleotides: TGTGCCAGCAGAAAGATCCGGGCCCCTGTCAATCAGCCCCAGCATTTT. Residues: CASRKIRAPVNQPQHF.